This T cell receptor beta chain is drawn from a study of regulatory T cells in long-lasting Graves disease. Looking at the study overall: In persistent Graves' disease, antithyroid drugs had been taken for over 5 years and TSH receptor antibodies stayed positive. Findings and caveats of the study: Thyroid tissue went unexamined; only peripheral blood was analyzed.

V was trimmed by 3 bases and J by 6 bases, leaving 14 bases between them. Germline V gene lookup returns CDR1 SGHAT and CDR2 FQNNGV. The CDR3 totals 15 residues. Arm-PCR of CDR3 regions and iRepertoire HTBI primers were the basis on which TCR beta libraries were built. TCRdb called the multiplex PCR reads again in MiXCR, with one record for every CDR3 protein. In the table there are roughly 400,000 distinct CDR3 sequences, 20% of which are singletons. The time point: persistent/refractory GD, antithyroid drugs over 5 years with positive TRAb. Preparation of the TCR library used RNA extracted from PBMCs. EDTA tubes held roughly 9 milliliters of peripheral blood from each patient. Only a few counts were recorded for this clonotype. Its antigen is as yet unknown.

This chain uses TRBV11-2 with TRBJ2-2, with D perhaps TRBD2 (6 bases). The sequence derives from a female donor with Graves disease. Sequenced material: peripheral blood mononuclear cells (PBMCs), taken when the disease was refractory, from a patient treated with antithyroid drugs. CDR3 DNA sequence: TGTGCCAGCAGCTTCGGGACTCTCCAGGCCGGGGAGCTGTTTTTT. Residues: CASSFGTLQAGELFF.